This T cell receptor beta chain emerged from a study of response to subunit inactivated influenza vaccine. MiXCR, run by TCRdb on the RT-PCR reads, gives a single entry per CDR3 protein. The sample has around 250,000 distinct CDR3 sequences; 9.5% to 15% are singletons. The length of the CDR3 is 18 residues. The germline V and J ends were trimmed by 4 bases and 4 bases, with 23 bases remaining between them. CDR1 and CDR2 from the germline V gene are SGHVS and FQNEAQ. This clonotype was seen more than once but under ten times. Its specificity is not known. Overall study results and limits: Authors suggested each seasonal flu vaccination may recruit only limited numbers of new T cells.

This clonotype was sampled from a man over 45 who received an inactivated influenza vaccine. The chain recombines TRBV7-8 with TRBJ2-1, with D perhaps TRBD1 or TRBD2 (6 bases each). The sequencing here drew on non-naive T cells sorted from PBMCs, taken around two weeks before vaccination. CDR3 in amino acids: CASSYIGRRGENYNEQFF. CDR3 DNA: TGTGCCAGCAGCTACATCGGACGGAGGGGGGAAAATTACAATGAGCAGTTCTTC.